The T cell receptor beta chain under discussion was sequenced for a study of blood T cell repertoires in COVID-19. Study-wide context: Nucleic acid was either cDNA or gDNA, and it came from T cells, B-cell-depleted T cells, or PBMCs.

Data came from immunoSEQ multiplex PCR; TCRdb stores just in-frame clones and leaves some out. The repertoire holds over 110,000 clones, with approximately 82% as singletons. Per germline, CDR1 SGHRS and CDR2 YFSETQ. This CDR3 contains 14 residues. V was pared by 0 bases and J by 7 bases, with 8 bases between. This sequence joins TRBV5-1 and TRBJ1-6; D unresolved. The specimen was peripheral blood. This receptor was taken from a man aged 60 to 69 with active or convalescent COVID-19. For the CDR3, the DNA is TGCGCCAGCAGCTTGGACGGTCCGAATTCACCCCTCCACTTT. Translated: CASSLDGPNSPLHF.